This T cell receptor gamma chain was sequenced in a study of Vδ1+ human thymocytes (dated by TCRdb to 2017 to 2018). About the full investigation: mRNA-level TRG and TRD CDR3 repertoires of highly purified Vdelta1+ thymocytes from young children were characterised as a data resource. Validation of the multiplex-based CDR3 amplicon strategy against 5'RACE-based CDR3 amplicon generation methods had been performed previously.

Study-wide conclusions, independent of this receptor: Many TRG clonotypes were found to be shared between donors (up to roughly 7x10^3), whereas TRD repertoires were found to be essentially private (max about 120 shared). Because no clustering by age or sex was observed, donors were not stratified by these variables in the analyses. Despite high sort purity, about 21% of thymic TRD sequences were Vdelta2 (and few Vdelta3), unlike peripheral blood Vdelta1+ controls. In contrast to oligoclonal peripheral blood repertoires, thymic TRG and TRD repertoires appeared to be highly polyclonal with Gaussian CDR3 length distributions. Because unexpected Vdelta2 sequences could lead to misinterpretation of bulk repertoire data, the authors recommended using highly purified populations and validating at the single-cell level.

RNA was extracted with the RNeasy mini kit and reverse transcribed using Superscript III. Multiplex PCR was used to generate CDR3 amplicons, with pooled V-gene forward primers and a constant-region reverse primer carrying Illumina adaptor overhangs. After gel purification, the amplicons were indexed with Nextera index primers over eight extra PCR cycles and then purified using AMPure XP beads. Sequencing of libraries was performed on an Illumina MiSeq using paired-end 250 bp reads, dual indexing and an approximately 19% PhiX spike-in. Per the source publication's procedure: Reads were quality checked with FastQC, and TRG read pairs were merged with ea-utils fastq-join. IMGT/HighV-QUEST was used to annotate sequences, retaining only productive sequences with an unambiguous V-gene assignment, and each clonotype was defined by an identical CDR3 sequence. Downstream analysis used VDJtools 1.1.1, tcR 2.2.3, Treemap and vegan Shannon diversity in R 3.4.4. After TCRdb called clones again from the public reads with CATT, rows with identical DNA were merged. The V and J calls and clone size come from TCRdb's table, not from the authors' own analysis. Present in this sample are tens of thousands of gamma-chain clones, roughly a fifth of which were seen just once. Of the sample, under 2% falls within the top ten clones.

Points on this clone: Its cognate antigen has yet to be identified. No per-base quality is available; no much larger clone lies one base away.

Thymic samples were depleted of alphabeta T cells, then CD3+ TCRVdelta1+ TCRVdelta2- thymocytes were FACS-sorted. The purity of the sorted Vdelta1+ thymocytes was between roughly 97% and 99.6%. The thymic specimens were obtained from about 8 paediatric patients, aged roughly 5 days to 17 months, who were having corrective cardiac surgery. Thymic tissue was dispersed, and mononuclear cells were isolated on a Histopaque-1077 density gradient. For staining, the antibodies used were anti-TCRVdelta1 clone TS8.2, anti-TCRVdelta2 clone B6, anti-CD3 clone HIT3a and anti-TCRalphabeta clone IP26. The CDR3 runs 14 amino acids, cysteine and phenylalanine included. The sequence is cut down to CDR3 DNA, 42 bases in frame from base 1. The germline V end is reduced by 4 bases and the J end by 2 bases; junction bases left unmatched: 4. The germline V gene provides CDR1 EGSTGY and CDR2 YDSYTSSV.

The sequence links TRGV4 to TRGJP1. This TCR came from a girl under two years old who had congenital heart surgery. Sequencing used Vdelta1+ gamma-delta thymocytes from the thymus. The sample's cell subset or site, from its label and the paper: FACS-sorted CD3+ TCRalphabeta- TCRVdelta1+ TCRVdelta2- thymocytes. In nucleotides, the sequence is TGTGCCACCTGGGAACAGACCACTGGTTGGTTCAAGATATTT. Its protein product is CATWEQTTGWFKIF.